These 29 T cell receptor beta chains share one sample of origin, sequenced in a study of shared T cell receptors in the human thymus. Clones were read by immunoSEQ multiplex PCR, and TCRdb kept only the in-frame ones, dropping some. The sample includes around 340,000 clones, roughly 94% seen only once; the top ten take around 0.019%. The source material was thymocytes. The source of these receptors is a human donor.

About this clone: Other DNA sequences from this sample encode an identical CDR3 as well. J is TRBJ2-7 and V is TRBV18; D is ambiguous. The length of the CDR3 is 12 residues. Trimming removed 0 bases from V and 1 base from J, with 1 base in between. Germline values: CDR1 KGHSH, CDR2 LQKENI. In nucleotides, the CDR3 is TGTGCCAGCTCACCACCTTCCTACGAGCAGTACTTC. Protein: CASSPPSYEQYF.

The gene calls are TRBV19 and TRBJ1-2, with TRBD1 identical over 8 bases. The V segment lost 5 bases and the J segment 4 bases; nucleotides outside the gene matches: 9. CDR1 and CDR2 from the germline V gene are LNHDA and SQIVND (reference sequence). This CDR3 is built from 15 residues. CDR3 protein: CASSVDRGPIYGYTF. The CDR3 nucleotides read TGTGCCAGTAGTGTCGACAGGGGACCTATCTATGGCTACACCTTC.

The chain uses TRBV6-5 and TRBJ1-2, with no clear D. There are 13 residues in the CDR3. With 5 bases removed from V and 3 bases from J, the gap between germline ends came to 10 bases. The germline V gene has CDR1 MNHEY and CDR2 SVGAGI. The CDR3 DNA reads TGTGCCAGCAGTCGGTCTCCGTACTATGGCTACACCTTC. This encodes CASSRSPYYGYTF.

The chain recombines TRBV28 with TRBJ1-4; the match to TRBD1 covers 7 bases. Per the germline V gene, CDR1 is MDHEN and CDR2 is SYDVKM. The CDR3 is 14 residues long. V gave up 6 bases and J gave up 6 bases; unmatched junction bases: 7. CDR3 sequence (DNA): TGTGCCAGCAGCCCGAAAGGGGGCTATGAAAAACTGTTTTTT. Its translation is CASSPKGGYEKLFF.

The chain combines TRBV10-1 with TRBJ2-7, with 9 positions matching TRBD1. CDR1 and CDR2 (germline): WNHNN, SYGVQD (reference sequence). With 5 bases clipped from V and 5 bases from J, the junction kept 4 bases outside the gene matches. This CDR3 spans 13 amino acids. CDR3 loop: CASSWDRDNEQYF. CDR3 DNA sequence: TGCGCCAGCAGTTGGGACAGGGACAACGAGCAGTACTTC.

This chain connects TRBV7-9 to TRBJ1-4; 8 bases match TRBD1. Germline V CDR1 and CDR2: SEHNR, FQNEAQ (reference sequence). V trimming: 5 bases; J trimming: 7 bases; junction bases outside the gene matches: 12. CDR3 size: 16 residues. The DNA of the CDR3 is TGTGCCAGCAGCCCGCCGGACAGGGCCCCGGGTGAAAAACTGTTTTTT. Translating gives CASSPPDRAPGEKLFF.

The V call is TRBV28, the J call TRBJ2-1; 10 bases match TRBD1. Germline V lookup: CDR1 MDHEN, CDR2 SYDVKM. V trimming: 4 bases; J trimming: 9 bases; junction bases outside the gene matches: 18. The CDR3 totals 18 residues. The CDR3 is CASSCLLTGGPAVGEQFF. CDR3 in DNA: TGTGCCAGCAGTTGTCTCCTGACAGGGGGCCCTGCCGTAGGTGAGCAGTTCTTC.

The chain uses TRBV6-6 and TRBJ1-5; D gene uncertain. Germline-derived CDR1 and CDR2 are MNHNY and SVGAGI (reference sequence). Trimming pared 2 bases from V and 0 bases from J, leaving 5 bases between. CDR3 length equals 14 residues. CDR3 nucleotides: TGTGCCAGCAGTTACAGCGGTAGCAATCAGCCCCAGCATTTT. It encodes CASSYSGSNQPQHF.

For this clone: The final CDR3 position lacks the conserved phenylalanine or tryptophan, pointing to a likely read error. Because the CDR3's place on the DNA is in doubt, the DNA is left out and the CDR3 is given as listed by TCRdb. The V call is TRBV14, the J call TRBJ1-1. Per the germline V gene, CDR1 is SGHDN and CDR2 is FVKESK. 10 amino acids form the CDR3, both terminal residues included. The CDR3 region is CASSPPTDSS.

The rearrangement uses TRBV27 and TRBJ1-5, with 9 bases aligning to TRBD1. The CDR3 length is 15 residues. In germline, CDR1 is MNHEY, CDR2 SMNVEV (reference sequence). The junction had 8 bases not matched to a gene; V was cut back by 5 bases and J by 6 bases. CDR3 region: CASSPTGGMGQPQHF. CDR3 DNA: TGTGCCAGCAGTCCGACAGGGGGGATGGGTCAGCCCCAGCATTTT.

The chain employs TRBV6-5 and TRBJ2-1, with 11 nucleotides matching TRBD2. CDR1 is MNHEY, CDR2 SVGAGI, per germline. The CDR3 runs 16 residues. Unmatched junction bases numbered 6, after V lost 2 bases and J lost 6 bases. The CDR3 loop is CASSYPTSGSRNEQFF. CDR3 in DNA: TGTGCCAGCAGTTACCCAACTAGCGGGAGTCGCAATGAGCAGTTCTTC.

The chain has TRBV30 and TRBJ1-2; perhaps TRBD1 as D (5 bases). In germline, CDR1 is GTSNPN, CDR2 SVGIG (reference sequence). V dropped 0 bases and J dropped 5 bases, with 19 bases sitting between them. The CDR3 has 16 amino acids. The chain's CDR3 is CAWSVVVQGDRYGYTF. The CDR3 region has the DNA TGTGCCTGGAGTGTGGTAGTGCAGGGTGATCGGTATGGCTACACCTTC.

The V and J genes are TRBV28 and TRBJ1-5; D possibly corresponds to TRBD1 (5 bases). The germline V and J ends were trimmed by 8 bases and 0 bases, with 20 bases remaining between them. There are 17 residues in the CDR3. Per the germline V gene, CDR1 is MDHEN and CDR2 is SYDVKM. As DNA, the CDR3 is TGTGCCAGCTCACGATCGGGGGTGCAGAATAGCAATCAGCCCCAGCATTTT. It specifies CASSRSGVQNSNQPQHF.

This chain joins TRBV14 and TRBJ2-7, with TRBD1 as a possible D gene (5 bases). The V end lost 1 base, the J end lost 2 bases, and 12 bases lay between the germline ends. The CDR3 is 15 amino acids. CDR1 and CDR2 (germline): SGHDN, FVKESK. The CDR3 DNA is TGTGCCAGCAGCCAAGTCGCAGGGCTTCCCTACGAGCAGTACTTC. This gives the protein CASSQVAGLPYEQYF.

The chain couples TRBV5-5 to TRBJ2-3, with 9 bases aligning to TRBD1. The V gene end was trimmed by 4 bases and the J gene end by 6 bases; junction bases not matched to a gene: 15. Germline CDR1 reads SGHKS; CDR2 reads YYEKEE (reference sequence). The CDR3 length is 17 residues. The CDR3 here is CASSLNTWRQGEDTQYF. In DNA form, the CDR3 reads TGTGCCAGCAGCCTAAACACATGGAGACAGGGGGAGGATACGCAGTATTTT.

The rearrangement uses TRBV2 and TRBJ1-1; D might be TRBD1 (5 bases). Germline-derived CDR1 and CDR2 are SNHLY and FYNNEI. Trimming left V 11 bases short and J 1 base short, with 23 bases between. The CDR3 is made up of 16 amino acids. CDR3 bases: TGTGCCCGCAAGAAGGGGCGTCCGGTTAGGAACACTGAAGCTTTCTTT. This encodes CARKKGRPVRNTEAFF.

This rearrangement joins TRBV11-2 to TRBJ2-1; D possibly corresponds to TRBD1 (6 bases). The V and J ends lost 5 bases and 6 bases respectively, with 17 bases between them. In germline, CDR1 is SGHAT, CDR2 FQNNGV. This CDR3 has 15 amino acids. The CDR3 reads CASSPRGLGANEQFF. Written as DNA, the CDR3 is TGTGCCAGCAGCCCCAGGGGTCTGGGGGCCAATGAGCAGTTCTTC.

This chain uses TRBV5-5 with TRBJ1-2; 10 positions match TRBD1. V was pared by 0 bases and J by 6 bases, with 11 bases of the junction left unmatched. The CDR3 sequence is 17 residues long. Germline V gives CDR1 SGHKS, CDR2 YYEKEE (reference sequence). This CDR3 is CASSLEGRGQGRNGYTF. The CDR3 DNA is TGTGCCAGCAGCTTGGAGGGCCGGGGACAGGGGAGAAATGGCTACACCTTC.

This clone showed up just once. V and J are TRBV7-2 and TRBJ1-1, with 8 nucleotides matching TRBD1. CDR3 length: 16 amino acids. V gave up 5 bases and J gave up 1 base; unmatched junction bases: 9. Per the germline V gene, CDR1 is SGHTA and CDR2 is FQGNSA. This chain's CDR3 is CASSEEGQGKNTEAFF. In DNA form, the CDR3 reads TGTGCCAGCAGCGAAGAAGGACAGGGAAAGAACACTGAAGCTTTCTTT.

V usage is TRBV6-1 and J usage is TRBJ2-2, with TRBD1 matching 9 bases. The germline V gene has CDR1 MNHNS and CDR2 SASEGT. The length of the CDR3 is 14 residues. The ends lost 9 bases at V and 5 bases at J; junction bases unmatched: 7. This CDR3 is CARYRGPRTGELFF. The CDR3 nucleotides read TGTGCCAGGTACAGGGGGCCAAGGACCGGGGAGCTGTTTTTT.

J is TRBJ1-3 and V is TRBV4-3, with D possibly TRBD1 on 5 matching bases. The CDR3 consists of 17 residues. Trimming removed 1 base at V and 4 bases at J, with 17 bases between. CDR1 LGHNA and CDR2 YSLEER come from the germline V gene. The CDR3 loop is CASSQVPRGRRGNTIYF. CDR3 nucleotide sequence: TGCGCCAGCAGCCAAGTCCCCCGGGGCAGGAGAGGAAACACCATATATTTT.

A note on this clone: Other DNA sequences in the same sample also yield this CDR3. V usage is TRBV9 and J usage is TRBJ2-1; D gene uncertain. The CDR3 consists of 16 residues. V was shortened by 0 bases and J by 0 bases, with 10 bases between the two germline ends. CDR1 SGDLS and CDR2 YYNGEE come from the germline V gene. The chain's CDR3 is CASSVVGLSSYNEQFF. The CDR3 DNA reads as TGTGCCAGCAGCGTAGTGGGGTTGAGCTCCTACAATGAGCAGTTCTTC.

The chain has TRBV7-9 and TRBJ1-3; tentatively, D is TRBD1 (5 bases). CDR1 SEHNR and CDR2 FQNEAQ come from the germline V gene (reference sequence). V lost 4 bases and J 0 bases, leaving 13 bases between the germline ends. The CDR3 contains 16 residues. The CDR3 region is CASSWEPGLSGNTIYF. Here the CDR3 DNA reads TGTGCCAGCAGCTGGGAGCCAGGGCTCTCTGGAAACACCATATATTTT.

The chain links TRBV4-1 to TRBJ2-2; 10 bases are a match to TRBD2. The CDR3 runs 22 residues. Germline V lookup: CDR1 MGHRA, CDR2 YSYEKL. V lost 3 bases and J lost 6; bases outside the gene matches: 25. For the CDR3, the DNA is TGCGCCAGCAGCCAGAGGGGACCCGCCGCTATCCTAGCGGGAGAGGGGGCCGGGGAGCTGTTTTTT. Encoded protein: CASSQRGPAAILAGEGAGELFF.

The V gene is TRBV7-2, the J gene TRBJ2-5, with TRBD2 matching over 9 bases. There are 17 residues in the CDR3. Germline assignment: CDR1 SGHTA and CDR2 FQGNSA. The V gene end was trimmed by 2 bases and the J gene end by 1 base; junction bases not matched to a gene: 8. CDR3 region: CASSLNRSGRIQETQYF. Written as DNA, the CDR3 is TGTGCCAGCAGCTTAAACCGGAGCGGGAGGATCCAAGAGACCCAGTACTTC. Filled out from reference TRBV7-2 and TRBJ2-5, the complete variable domain reads GAGVSQSPSNKVTEKGKDVELRCDPISGHTALYWYRQSLGQGLEFLIYFQGNSAPDKSGLPSDRFSAERTGGSVSTLTIQRTQQEDSAVYLCASSLNRSGRIQETQYFGPGTRLLVL.

The J gene is TRBJ1-5, the V gene TRBV2; D is unresolved. Germline assignment: CDR1 SNHLY and CDR2 FYNNEI. This CDR3 has 14 residues. Trimming took off 7 bases at V and 4 bases at J, with 14 bases between the two ends. The CDR3 bases are TGTGCCAGCAAGGGAGGTAAAAGAAATCAGCCCCAGCATTTT. It is translated as CASKGGKRNQPQHF.

The chain has TRBV18 and TRBJ2-7; TRBD1 is a possible D gene (5 bases). Trimming shortened V by 4 bases and J by 4 bases, and 8 bases separated the two germline ends. CDR1 is KGHSH, CDR2 LQKENI, per germline. The CDR3 has 12 amino acids. Here the CDR3 DNA reads TGTGCCAGCTCACAAAACAGGTACGAGCAGTACTTC. Translation gives CASSQNRYEQYF.

The rearrangement links TRBV29-1 to TRBJ1-5, with 7 bases aligning to TRBD1. The CDR3 has 14 residues. The V gene's germline CDR1 is SQVTM and CDR2 ANQGSEA. Germline trimming cut 6 bases from V and 5 bases from J; bases unmatched to any gene: 10. DNA for the CDR3: TGCAGCGTAGCTTGGGACAGTAGAGATCAGCCCCAGCATTTT. It specifies CSVAWDSRDQPQHF.

The chain recombines TRBV5-5 with TRBJ2-7, with 7 bases lining up with TRBD2. This CDR3 spans 12 amino acids. The trim removed 4 bases at V and 5 bases at J, leaving 3 bases unmatched. Germline-derived CDR1 and CDR2 are SGHKS and YYEKEE (reference sequence). Here the CDR3 reads CASSPAGDEQYF. CDR3 DNA: TGTGCCAGCAGCCCGGCGGGGGACGAGCAGTACTTC.